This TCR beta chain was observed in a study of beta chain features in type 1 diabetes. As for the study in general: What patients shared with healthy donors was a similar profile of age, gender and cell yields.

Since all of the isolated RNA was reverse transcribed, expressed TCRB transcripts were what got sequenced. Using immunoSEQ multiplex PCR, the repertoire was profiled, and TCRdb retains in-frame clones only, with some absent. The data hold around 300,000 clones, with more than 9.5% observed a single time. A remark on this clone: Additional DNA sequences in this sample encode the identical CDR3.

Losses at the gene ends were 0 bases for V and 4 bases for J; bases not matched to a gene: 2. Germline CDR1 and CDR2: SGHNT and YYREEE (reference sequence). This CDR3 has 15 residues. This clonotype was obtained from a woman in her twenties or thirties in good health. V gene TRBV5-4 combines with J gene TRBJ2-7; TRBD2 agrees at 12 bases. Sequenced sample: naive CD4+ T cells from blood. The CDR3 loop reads CASSLGLAGEYEQYF. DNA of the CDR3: TGTGCCAGCAGCTTGGGACTAGCGGGAGAATACGAGCAGTACTTC.